The 9 T cell receptor beta chains reported below all come from one sample, sequenced in a study. A single record per CDR3 protein comes from TCRdb applying MiXCR to the 5' RACE reads. The data contain some 45,000 distinct CDR3 sequences, 28% of them singletons. The sample consisted of naive CD4+ T cells sorted from blood. Subset here: naive CD4+ T cells, CD4+CD45RA+CD25-. These receptors originate from a female donor with breast cancer.

This clonotype was seen at least ten times. The chain links TRBV9 to TRBJ2-1; D not certain. CDR1 and CDR2 from the germline V gene are SGDLS and YYNGEE. V was shortened by 1 base and J by 7 bases, with 9 bases between the two germline ends. This CDR3 has 13 amino acids. CDR3 residues: CASSVTPENEQFF. The CDR3 DNA reads TGTGCCAGCAGCGTAACCCCAGAGAATGAGCAGTTCTTC.

This chain's CDR3 is CSARDSGPSAGNTIYF. Here the CDR3 DNA reads TGCAGTGCTAGAGATTCGGGGCCCAGTGCTGGAAACACCATATATTTT. This chain joins TRBV20-1 and TRBJ1-3; possible D gene TRBD1, 5 bases. V lost 0 bases, J lost 2 bases, and 14 bases lay in between. Germline CDR1 DFQATT, CDR2 SNEGSKA (reference sequence). The CDR3 runs to 16 residues.

This clonotype was seen a handful of times. This chain uses TRBV12-3 or TRBV12-4 with TRBJ2-2; tentatively, D is TRBD2 (5 bases). Trimming cost V 6 bases and J 5 bases, with 19 bases left between them. The CDR3 spans 16 residues. The CDR3 is CASSPTRIHWTGELFF. CDR3 nucleotides: TGTGCCAGCAGCCCAACTAGAATTCATTGGACCGGGGAGCTGTTTTTT.

A few counts support this clonotype. This rearrangement joins TRBV5-6 to TRBJ2-5; D is uncertain. Per the germline V gene, CDR1 is SGHDT and CDR2 is YYEEEE. V lost 2 bases to trimming and J lost 5 bases, with 7 bases between them. The CDR3 is made up of 12 amino acids. The CDR3 reads CASSFGAETQYF. CDR3 nucleotides: TGTGCCAGCAGCTTCGGCGCGGAGACCCAGTACTTC.

A word on this clonotype: A much larger clone differs from this one at a single base, so this may be a read error. The chain couples TRBV5-1 to TRBJ1-1, with TRBD1 matching 7 bases. Per the germline V gene, CDR1 is SGHRS and CDR2 is YFSETQ. This CDR3 is built from 14 residues. The CDR3 loop is CTSSLTSQGDEAFF. CDR3 DNA sequence: TGCACCAGCAGCTTGACCTCCCAGGGGGATGAAGCTTTCTTT.

CDR3 loop: CTSSPQGTGDEQFF. CDR3 nucleotide sequence: TGTACCAGCAGCCCACAAGGGACGGGGGATGAGCAGTTCTTC. The chain links TRBV7-2 to TRBJ2-1; perhaps TRBD2 as D (6 bases). CDR3 length: 14 amino acids. CDR1 and CDR2 (germline): SGHTA, FQGNSA. V lost 5 bases and J lost 8, with 16 bases in between.

On this clonotype itself: Because it lacks the conserved phenylalanine or tryptophan at the end, this CDR3 is likely a read error. The chain employs TRBV7-2 and TRBJ2-1; no firm D call. V was trimmed by 2 bases and J by 8 bases, leaving 4 bases between them. The CDR3 runs 11 residues. In germline, CDR1 is SGHTA, CDR2 FQGNSA. The CDR3 is CASSLPDEQFV. Written as DNA, the CDR3 is TGTGCCAGCAGCTTACCGGATGAGCAGTTCGTC.

The sample holds a few counts of this clonotype. The CDR3 DNA reads as TGTGCCAGCAGTTACTCCACGAACACTGAAGCTTTCTTT. Protein product: CASSYSTNTEAFF. The J gene is TRBJ1-1, the V gene TRBV6-5; no clear D. There are 13 residues in the CDR3. Germline CDR1 and CDR2: MNHEY and SVGAGI. V lost 0 bases, J lost 1 base, and 3 bases lay in between.

This clonotype was seen at least ten times. CDR3 amino acids: CASSQGAGVGEQYF. CDR3 DNA sequence: TGCGCCAGCAGCCAAGGGGCGGGAGTGGGTGAGCAGTACTTC. J is TRBJ2-7 and V is TRBV4-1; 7 positions match TRBD2. V was pared by 1 base and J by 7 bases, with 7 bases of the junction left unmatched. The CDR3 covers 14 residues. Per the germline V gene, CDR1 is MGHRA and CDR2 is YSYEKL.